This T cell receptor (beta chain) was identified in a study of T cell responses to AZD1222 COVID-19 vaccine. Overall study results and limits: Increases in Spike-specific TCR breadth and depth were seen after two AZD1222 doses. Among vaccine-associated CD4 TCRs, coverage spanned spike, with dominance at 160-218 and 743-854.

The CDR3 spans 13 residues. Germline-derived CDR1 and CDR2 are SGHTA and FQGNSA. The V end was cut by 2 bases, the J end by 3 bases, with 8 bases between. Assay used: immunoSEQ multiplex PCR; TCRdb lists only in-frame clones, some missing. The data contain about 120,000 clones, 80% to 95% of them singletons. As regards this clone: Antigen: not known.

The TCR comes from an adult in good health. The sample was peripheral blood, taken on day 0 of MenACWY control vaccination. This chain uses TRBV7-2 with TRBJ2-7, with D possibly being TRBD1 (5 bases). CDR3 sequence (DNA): TGTGCCAGCAGCTTACAAGACAGCTACGAGCAGTACTTC. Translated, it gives CASSLQDSYEQYF.